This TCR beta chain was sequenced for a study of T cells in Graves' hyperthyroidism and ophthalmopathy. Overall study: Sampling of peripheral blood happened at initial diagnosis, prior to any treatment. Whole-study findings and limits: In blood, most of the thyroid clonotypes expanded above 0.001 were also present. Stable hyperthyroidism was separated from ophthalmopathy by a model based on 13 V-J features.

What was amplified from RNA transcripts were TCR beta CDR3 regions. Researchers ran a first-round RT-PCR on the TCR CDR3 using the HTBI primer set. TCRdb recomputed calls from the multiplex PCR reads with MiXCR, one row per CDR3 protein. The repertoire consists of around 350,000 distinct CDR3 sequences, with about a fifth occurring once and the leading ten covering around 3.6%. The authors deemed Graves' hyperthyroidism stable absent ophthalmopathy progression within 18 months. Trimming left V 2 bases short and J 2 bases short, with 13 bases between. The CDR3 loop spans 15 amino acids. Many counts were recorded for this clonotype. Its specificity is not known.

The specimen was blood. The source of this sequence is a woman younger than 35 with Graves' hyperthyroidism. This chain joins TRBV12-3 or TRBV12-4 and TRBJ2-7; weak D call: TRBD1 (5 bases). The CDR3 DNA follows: TGTGCCAGCAGTTTAAGACAGCGACGAACCTACGAGCAGTACTTC. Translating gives CASSLRQRRTYEQYF.